Here is one T cell receptor (beta chain) with its context. This record belongs to a study of cytomegalovirus exposure and HLA in healthy donors. Trimming took 4 bases from V and 1 from J, leaving 14 bases between them. This CDR3 is 16 amino acids long. Germline V gives CDR1 SGDLS, CDR2 YYNGEE. Primers included in the PCR were 60 Vbeta and 13 Jbeta primers. Sequencing was performed with immunoSEQ multiplex PCR; in TCRdb, only in-frame clones are kept and a portion is missing. The sample records some 250,000 clones, roughly 87% being singletons. This chain links TRBV9 with TRBJ2-2, with a tentative D call TRBD1 (6 bases). Sample: PBMCs. The sequence was obtained from a woman aged 40 to 50 in good health and CMV-seropositive. The CDR3 DNA reads TGTGCCAGCAGCTTCTCAGGACAGATGAACACCGGGGAGCTGTTTTTT. It translates to CASSFSGQMNTGELFF.